Listed below are T cell receptor beta chains from one sample, sequenced in a study of shared clonotypes between healthy human individuals. TCRdb keeps only in-frame clones here, not all; method: immunoSEQ multiplex PCR. The table includes over 400,000 clones, about 96% detected once. Sequencing was carried out using naive CD4+ T cells sorted from blood. The origin of the receptors is a woman aged 30 to 39 in good health. Both conserved end residues are part of each CDR3. D genes are given only for firm matches. The listing skips clone size in some rows; elsewhere it reads once, few, many or a size class.

J	size	V	D	DNA	CDR3
TRBJ1-1	few	TRBV2	TRBD1	TGTGCCAGCAGCGGGGACAGGAACACTGAAGCTTTCTTT	CASSGDRNTEAFF
TRBJ1-2	once	TRBV18	.	TGTGCCAGCTCACCGGGAGATGGGCAGCCCCTGGGCTACACCTTC	CASSPGDGQPLGYTF
TRBJ1-1	.	TRBV27	.	TGTGCCAGCAGTTTCAGGGGTCCAAGAAACACTGAAGCTTTCTTT	CASSFRGPRNTEAFF
TRBJ2-7	.	TRBV30	.	TGTGCCTGGAGTGTAAGGGGCCACGAGCAGTACTTC	CAWSVRGHEQYF
TRBJ2-1	.	TRBV5-1	.	TGCGCCAGCAGCTTGGCCTCGGACAGATACAATGAGCAGTTCTTC	CASSLASDRYNEQFF
TRBJ2-1	.	TRBV25-1	TRBD2	TGTGCCAGCAGAGCTACTACGGGAGGGACTACCAATGAGCAGTTCTTC	CASRATTGGTTNEQFF
TRBJ1-1	.	TRBV6-6	.	TGTGCCAGCAGAAGAATGAACACTGAAGCTTTCTTT	CASRRMNTEAFF
TRBJ1-5	.	TRBV19	.	TGTGCCAGTAGTACCACCTATAGCGATCAGCCCCAGCATTTT	CASSTTYSDQPQHF
TRBJ2-1	.	TRBV5-6	.	TGTGCCAGCAGCTTGTGGGGGATGCAGTTCTTC	CASSLWGMQFF
TRBJ1-2	.	TRBV7-2	.	TGTGCCAGCAGCTTGCCTCAGGATCCTCGTTATGGCTACACCTTC	CASSLPQDPRYGYTF
TRBJ2-3	.	TRBV7-2	TRBD1	TGTGCCAGCAGTCGACAGGGGGCTTACACAGATACGCAGTATTTT	CASSRQGAYTDTQYF
TRBJ2-5	.	TRBV29-1	TRBD2	TGCAGCGTTGCCCGGGACTACGAAGAGACCCAGTACTTC	CSVARDYEETQYF
TRBJ2-7	.	TRBV7-6	.	TGTGCCAGCAGCTTAGACACCCTCTACGAGCAGTACTTC	CASSLDTLYEQYF